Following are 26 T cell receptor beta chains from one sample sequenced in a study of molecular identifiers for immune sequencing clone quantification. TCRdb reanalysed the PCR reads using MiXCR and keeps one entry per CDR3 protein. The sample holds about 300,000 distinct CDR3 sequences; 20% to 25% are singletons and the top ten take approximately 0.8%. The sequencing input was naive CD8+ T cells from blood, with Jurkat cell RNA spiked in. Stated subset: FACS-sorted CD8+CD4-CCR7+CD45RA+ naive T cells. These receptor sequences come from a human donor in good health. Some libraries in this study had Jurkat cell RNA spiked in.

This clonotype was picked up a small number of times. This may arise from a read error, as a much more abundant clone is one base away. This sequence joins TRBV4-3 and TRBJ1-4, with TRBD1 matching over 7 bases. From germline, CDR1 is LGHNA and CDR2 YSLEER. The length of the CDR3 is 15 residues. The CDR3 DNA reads TGCGCCAGCAGCCGCCGGGACAGTCAGAATGAAGAACTGTTTTTT. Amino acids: CASSRRDSQNEELFF.

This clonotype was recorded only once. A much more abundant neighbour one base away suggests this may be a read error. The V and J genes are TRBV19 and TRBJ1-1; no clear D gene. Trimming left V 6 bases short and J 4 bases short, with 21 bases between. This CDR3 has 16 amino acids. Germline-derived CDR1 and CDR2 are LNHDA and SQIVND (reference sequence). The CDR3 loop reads CASSFGRGIRVTEAFF. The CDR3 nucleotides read TGTGCCAGTAGCTTCGGACGGGGTATTAGGGTCACTGAAGCTTTCTTT.

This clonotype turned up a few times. CDR3 DNA sequence: TGCAGTGCTAGAGGTCGGACAGGGGACTACGAGCAGTACTTC. As protein: CSARGRTGDYEQYF. The chain uses TRBV20-1 and TRBJ2-7, with 9 bases that match TRBD1. V was clipped by 1 base and J by 3 bases; unmatched bases: 4. The CDR3 consists of 14 residues. CDR1 is DFQATT, CDR2 SNEGSKA, per germline (reference sequence).

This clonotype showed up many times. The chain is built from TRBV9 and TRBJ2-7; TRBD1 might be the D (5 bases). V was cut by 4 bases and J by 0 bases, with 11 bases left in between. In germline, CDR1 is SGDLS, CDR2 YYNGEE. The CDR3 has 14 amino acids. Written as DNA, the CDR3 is TGTGCCAGCAGCCCCACAGGAAACTCCTACGAGCAGTACTTC. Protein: CASSPTGNSYEQYF. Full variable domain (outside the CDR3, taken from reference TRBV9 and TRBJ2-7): DSGVTQTPKHLITATGQRVTLRCSPRSGDLSVYWYQQSLDQGLQFLIQYYNGEERAKGNILERFSAQQFPDLHSELNLSSLELGDSALYFCASSPTGNSYEQYFGPGTRLTVT.

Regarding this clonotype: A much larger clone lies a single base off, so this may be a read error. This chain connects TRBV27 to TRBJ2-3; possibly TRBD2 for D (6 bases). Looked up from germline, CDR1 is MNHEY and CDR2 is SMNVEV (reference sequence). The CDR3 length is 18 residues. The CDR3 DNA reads TGTGCCGGCAGTCCGTCCCCTTCGGGGCGGGAATTCACAGATACGCAGTATTTT. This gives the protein CAGSPSPSGREFTDTQYF.

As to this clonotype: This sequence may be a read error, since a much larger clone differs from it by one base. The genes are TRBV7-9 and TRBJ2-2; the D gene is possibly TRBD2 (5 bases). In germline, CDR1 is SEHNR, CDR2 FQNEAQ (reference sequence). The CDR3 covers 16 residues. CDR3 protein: CASSPPEPPNTGEPFF. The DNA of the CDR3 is TGTGCCAGCAGCCCCCCCGAGCCCCCGAACACCGGGGAGCCGTTTTTT.

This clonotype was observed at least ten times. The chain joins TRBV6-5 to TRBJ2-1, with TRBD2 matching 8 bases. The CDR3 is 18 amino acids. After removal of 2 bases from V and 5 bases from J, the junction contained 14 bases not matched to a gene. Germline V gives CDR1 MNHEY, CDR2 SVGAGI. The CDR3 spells CASSYDLSGSSRDNEQFF. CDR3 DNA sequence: TGTGCCAGCAGTTACGACTTAAGCGGGAGCAGCAGGGACAATGAGCAGTTCTTC.

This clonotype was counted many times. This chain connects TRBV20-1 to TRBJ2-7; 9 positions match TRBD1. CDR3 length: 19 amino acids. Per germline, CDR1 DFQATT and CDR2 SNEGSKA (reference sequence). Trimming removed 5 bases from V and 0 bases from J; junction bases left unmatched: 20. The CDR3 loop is CSAGPHRGRRGVSSYEQYF. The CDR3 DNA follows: TGCAGTGCTGGCCCACACAGGGGGCGGAGGGGGGTAAGCTCCTACGAGCAGTACTTC.

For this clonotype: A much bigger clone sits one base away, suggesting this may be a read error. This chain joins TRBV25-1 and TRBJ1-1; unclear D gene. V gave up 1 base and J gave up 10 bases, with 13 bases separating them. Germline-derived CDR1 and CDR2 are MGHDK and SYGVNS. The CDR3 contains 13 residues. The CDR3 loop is CASSEFAGGGAFF. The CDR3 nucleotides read TGTGCCAGCAGTGAATTTGCGGGCGGTGGAGCTTTCTTT. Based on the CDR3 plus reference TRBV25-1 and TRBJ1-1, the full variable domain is EADIYQTPRYLVIGTGKKITLECSQTMGHDKMYWYQQDPGMELHLIHYSYGVNSTEKGDLSSESTVSRIRTEHFPLTLESARPSHTSQYLCASSEFAGGGAFFGQGTRLTVV.

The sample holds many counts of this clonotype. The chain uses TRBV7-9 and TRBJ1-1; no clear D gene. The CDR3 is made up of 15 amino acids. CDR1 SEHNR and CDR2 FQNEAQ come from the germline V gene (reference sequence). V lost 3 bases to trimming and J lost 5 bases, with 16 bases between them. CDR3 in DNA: TGTGCCAGCAGCTTGGTAGACCCCCCGGATACTGAAGCTTTCTTT. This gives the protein CASSLVDPPDTEAFF.

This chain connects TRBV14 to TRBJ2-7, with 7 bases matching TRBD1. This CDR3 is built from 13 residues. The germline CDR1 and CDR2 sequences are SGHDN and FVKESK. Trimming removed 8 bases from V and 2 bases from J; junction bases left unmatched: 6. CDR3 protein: CASSIQGPYEQYF. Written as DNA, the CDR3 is TGTGCCAGCTCTATACAGGGGCCCTACGAGCAGTACTTC.

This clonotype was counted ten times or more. The CDR3 loop is CASSSGTSVGNQPQHF. The CDR3 DNA sequence: TGTGCCAGCAGCTCAGGGACATCAGTGGGCAATCAGCCCCAGCATTTT. V is TRBV7-8 and J is TRBJ1-5, with D possibly TRBD1 on 6 matching bases. Germline V gene lookup returns CDR1 SGHVS and CDR2 FQNEAQ. The V gene lost 4 bases and the J gene lost 2 bases, with 15 bases spanning the gap. The CDR3 contains 16 residues. The full variable domain, its missing parts supplied by reference TRBV7-8 and TRBJ1-5, is GAGVSQSPRYKVAKRGQDVALRCDPISGHVSLFWYQQALGQGPEFLTYFQNEAQLDKSGLPSDRFFAERPEGSVSTLKIQRTQQEDSAVYLCASSSGTSVGNQPQHFGDGTRLSIL.

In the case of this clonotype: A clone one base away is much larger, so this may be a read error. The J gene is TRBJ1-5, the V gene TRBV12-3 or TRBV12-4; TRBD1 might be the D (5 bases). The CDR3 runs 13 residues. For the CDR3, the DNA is TGTGCCAGCAGTTTATGGTCGGGGCAGCCCCTGCATTTT. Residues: CASSLWSGQPLHF.

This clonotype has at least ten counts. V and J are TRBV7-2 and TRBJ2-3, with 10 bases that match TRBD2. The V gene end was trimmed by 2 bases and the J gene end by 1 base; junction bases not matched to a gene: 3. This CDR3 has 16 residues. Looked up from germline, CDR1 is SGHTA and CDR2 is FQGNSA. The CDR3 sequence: CASSLRLAGGTDTQYF. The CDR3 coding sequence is TGTGCCAGCAGCTTACGGCTAGCGGGGGGCACAGATACGCAGTATTTT.

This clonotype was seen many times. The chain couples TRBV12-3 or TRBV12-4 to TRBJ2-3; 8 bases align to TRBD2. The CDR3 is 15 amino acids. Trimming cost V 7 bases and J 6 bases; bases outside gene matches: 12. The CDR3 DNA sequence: TGTGCCAGCACCCTCGGGGGGGGGAGGACTGATACGCAGTATTTT. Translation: CASTLGGGRTDTQYF.

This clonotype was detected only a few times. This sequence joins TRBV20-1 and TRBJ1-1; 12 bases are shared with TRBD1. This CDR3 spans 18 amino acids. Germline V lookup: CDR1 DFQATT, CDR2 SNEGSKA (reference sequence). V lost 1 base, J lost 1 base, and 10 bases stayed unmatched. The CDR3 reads CSARALRGQGAPNTEAFF. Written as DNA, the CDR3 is TGCAGTGCTAGAGCCTTGCGGGGACAGGGGGCTCCGAACACTGAAGCTTTCTTT.

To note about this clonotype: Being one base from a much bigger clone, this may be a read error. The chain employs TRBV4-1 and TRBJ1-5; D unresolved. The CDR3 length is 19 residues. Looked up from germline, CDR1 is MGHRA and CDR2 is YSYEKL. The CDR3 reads CASRQDLLGYGPSNQPQHF. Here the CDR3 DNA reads TGCGCCAGCAGGCAAGATCTGCTCGGCTACGGTCCGAGCAATCAGCCCCAGCATTTT.

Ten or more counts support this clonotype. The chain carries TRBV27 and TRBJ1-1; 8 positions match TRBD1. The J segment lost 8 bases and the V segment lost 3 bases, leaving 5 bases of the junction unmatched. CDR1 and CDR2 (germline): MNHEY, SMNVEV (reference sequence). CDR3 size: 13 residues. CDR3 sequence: CASSLQGAGEAFF. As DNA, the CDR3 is TGTGCCAGCAGTTTGCAGGGGGCTGGCGAAGCTTTCTTT.

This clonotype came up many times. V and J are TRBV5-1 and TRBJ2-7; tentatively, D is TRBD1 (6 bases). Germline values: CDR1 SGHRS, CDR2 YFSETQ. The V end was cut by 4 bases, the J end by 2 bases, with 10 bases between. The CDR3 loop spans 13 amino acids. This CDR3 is CASSGGLAYEQYF. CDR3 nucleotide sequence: TGCGCCAGCAGCGGGGGCTTAGCCTACGAGCAGTACTTC.

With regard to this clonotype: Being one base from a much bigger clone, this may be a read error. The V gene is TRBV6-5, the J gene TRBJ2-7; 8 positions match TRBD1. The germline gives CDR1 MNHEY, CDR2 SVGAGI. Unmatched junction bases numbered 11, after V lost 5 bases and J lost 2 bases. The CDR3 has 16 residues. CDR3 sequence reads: CASSHSRQGNTYEQYF. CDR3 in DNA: TGTGCCAGCAGTCATTCAAGACAGGGGAACACCTACGAGCAGTACTTC.

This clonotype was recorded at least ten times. The chain's CDR3 is CASSGQGVLQYF. Written as DNA, the CDR3 is TGTGCCAGTTCAGGACAGGGGGTGCTGCAGTACTTC. The genes are TRBV5-6 and TRBJ2-7; 10 positions match TRBD1. The V gene's germline CDR1 is SGHDT and CDR2 YYEEEE. V was pared by 8 bases and J by 9 bases, with 8 bases of the junction left unmatched. CDR3 length: 12 residues.

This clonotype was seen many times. CDR3 amino acids: CASSQDLSGGPETQYF. DNA of the CDR3: TGTGCCAGCAGCCAAGACCTTAGCGGGGGGCCAGAGACCCAGTACTTC. The chain couples TRBV3-1 to TRBJ2-5, with TRBD2 matching over 10 bases. The CDR3 extends over 16 amino acids. Germline CDR1 is LGHDT and CDR2 is YNNKEL (reference sequence). V was clipped by 0 bases and J by 4 bases; unmatched bases: 5.

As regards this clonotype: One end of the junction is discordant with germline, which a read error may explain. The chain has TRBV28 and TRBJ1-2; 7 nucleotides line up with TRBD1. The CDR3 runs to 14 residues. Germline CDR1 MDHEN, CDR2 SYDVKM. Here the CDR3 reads CASRKGQLDYGHTF. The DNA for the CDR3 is TGTGCCAGCAGGAAGGGACAGCTGGACTATGGCCACACCTTC.

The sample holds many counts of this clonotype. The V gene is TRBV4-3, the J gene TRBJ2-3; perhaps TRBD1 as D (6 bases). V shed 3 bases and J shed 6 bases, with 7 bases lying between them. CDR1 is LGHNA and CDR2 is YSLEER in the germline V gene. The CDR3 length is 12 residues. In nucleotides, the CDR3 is TGCGCCAGCAGCCATACAGGGGATACGCAGTATTTT. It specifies CASSHTGDTQYF.

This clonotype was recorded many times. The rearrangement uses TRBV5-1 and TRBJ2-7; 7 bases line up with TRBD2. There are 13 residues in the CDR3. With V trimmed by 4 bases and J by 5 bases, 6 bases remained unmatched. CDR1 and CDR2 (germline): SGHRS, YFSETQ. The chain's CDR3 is CASSPTGGNEQYF. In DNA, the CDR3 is TGCGCCAGCAGCCCCACCGGGGGGAACGAGCAGTACTTC.

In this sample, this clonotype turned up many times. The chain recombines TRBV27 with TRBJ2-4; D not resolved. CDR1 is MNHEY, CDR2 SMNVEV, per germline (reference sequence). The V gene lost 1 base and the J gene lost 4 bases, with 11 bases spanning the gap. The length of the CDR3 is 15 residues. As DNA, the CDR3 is TGTGCCAGCAGTTTATGGTCAGGCCGGAAAAACATTCAGTACTTC. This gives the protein CASSLWSGRKNIQYF.